This T cell receptor beta chain derives from a study of blood T cells in healthy people across ages. Study observations and caveats: Any changes in expanded clonotypes were possibly confounded, as donor CMV status remained unknown.

The CDR3 contains 14 residues. Looked up from germline, CDR1 is LGHNA and CDR2 is YNFKEQ. The V end was cut by 1 base, the J end by 1 base, with 6 bases between. For the second PCR, which ran for about 6 to 12 cycles, a sample-barcoded 5' primer and a J-beta primer mix were used. Researchers report that a template-switch adaptor with 12 random nucleotides tagged each cDNA molecule. TCRdb independently ran MiXCR on the 5' RACE reads; one entry per CDR3 protein. The sample contains fewer than 950,000 distinct CDR3 sequences, 30% to 45% of which appear only once. The donors, aged about 6 to 100, were healthy Caucasians from Russia. Concerning this clonotype: Its antigen is as yet unknown.

The specimen was blood. The source is a man younger than 35 in good health. The chain recombines TRBV4-2 with TRBJ2-3; D remains unclear. DNA for the CDR3: TGTGCCAGCAGCCAAGTGGCTCGCACAGATACGCAGTATTTT. Its translation is CASSQVARTDTQYF.